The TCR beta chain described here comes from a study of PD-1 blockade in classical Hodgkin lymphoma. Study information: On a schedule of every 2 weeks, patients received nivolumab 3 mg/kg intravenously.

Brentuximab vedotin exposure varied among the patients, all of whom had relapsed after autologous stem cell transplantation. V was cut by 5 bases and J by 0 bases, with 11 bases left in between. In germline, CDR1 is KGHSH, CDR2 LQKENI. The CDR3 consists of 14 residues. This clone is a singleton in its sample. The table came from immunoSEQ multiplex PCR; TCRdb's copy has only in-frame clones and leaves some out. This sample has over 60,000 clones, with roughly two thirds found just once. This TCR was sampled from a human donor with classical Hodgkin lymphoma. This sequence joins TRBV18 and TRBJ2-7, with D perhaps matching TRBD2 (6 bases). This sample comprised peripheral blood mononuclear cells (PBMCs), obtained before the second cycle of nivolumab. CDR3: CASSGRGTSYEQYF. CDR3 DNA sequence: TGTGCCAGCTCAGGGCGGGGCACCTCCTACGAGCAGTACTTC.